Sequencing of this T cell receptor (beta chain) was carried out in a study of T cells in localized non-small cell lung cancer. TCRdb keeps only in-frame clones here, not all; method: immunoSEQ multiplex PCR. The repertoire holds tens of thousands of clones, with around 90% as singletons. The germline CDR1 and CDR2 sequences are SGHRS and YFSETQ. The CDR3 loop spans 14 amino acids. Trimming took off 4 bases at V and 5 bases at J, with 15 bases between the two ends. The chain joins TRBV5-1 to TRBJ1-1, with D tentatively TRBD1 (5 bases). Sequencing used peripheral blood, obtained before any cancer treatment. The source of this sequence is a man between 40 and 70 years old with stage I squamous cell lung carcinoma. CDR3 sequence: CASSLSPGGTEAFF. CDR3 in DNA: TGCGCCAGCAGCCTCTCCCCGGGGGGAACTGAAGCTTTCTTT. The complete variable domain, with remaining parts taken from reference TRBV5-1 and TRBJ1-1, reads KAGVTQTPRYLIKTRGQQVTLSCSPISGHRSVSWYQQTPGQGLQFLFEYFSETQRNKGNFPGRFSGRQFSNSRSEMNVSTLELGDSALYLCASSLSPGGTEAFFGQGTRLTVV.